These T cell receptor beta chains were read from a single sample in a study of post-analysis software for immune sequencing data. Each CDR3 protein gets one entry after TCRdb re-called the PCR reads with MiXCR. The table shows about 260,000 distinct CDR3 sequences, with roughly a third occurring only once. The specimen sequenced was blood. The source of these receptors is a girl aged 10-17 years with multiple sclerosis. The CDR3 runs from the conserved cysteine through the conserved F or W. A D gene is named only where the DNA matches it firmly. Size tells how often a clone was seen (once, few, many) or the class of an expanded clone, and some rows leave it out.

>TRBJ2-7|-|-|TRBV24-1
TGTGCCACCACCAGGGCCTGCTGCCAGCAGTACTTC
CATTRACCQQYF
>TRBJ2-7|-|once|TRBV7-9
TGTGCCAGCAGCTTTGAGGGTGCCCTCGACGAGCAGTACTTC
CASSFEGALDEQYF
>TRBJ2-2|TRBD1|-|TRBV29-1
TGCAGCGTTGTGGGACAGGGAGCCACCGGGGAGCTGTTTTTT
CSVVGQGATGELFF
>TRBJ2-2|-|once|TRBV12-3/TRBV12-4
TGTGCCAGCAGTCACTCCCGCATACTGAACGGGGAGCTGTTTTTT
CASSHSRILNGELFF
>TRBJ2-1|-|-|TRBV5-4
TGTGCCAGCAGCTCTAAAGGACAGCCGTACAATGAGCAGTTCTTC
CASSSKGQPYNEQFF
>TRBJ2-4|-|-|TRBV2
TGTGCCAGCATCATCGGCCGAGGGAAAAACATTCAGTACTTC
CASIIGRGKNIQYF
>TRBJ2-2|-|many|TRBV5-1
TGCGCCAGCAGCTTGACGTCGATGGGCCACACGAACACCGGGGAGCTGTTTTTT
CASSLTSMGHTNTGELFF
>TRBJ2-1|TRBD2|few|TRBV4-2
TGTGCCAGCAGCCAAGATAGCGGGAGTGCGTACAATGAGCAGTTCTTC
CASSQDSGSAYNEQFF
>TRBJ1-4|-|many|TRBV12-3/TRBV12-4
TGTGCCAGCACCTCTTGGAGGGCGGGAGGTCAGGATGGAAAACTGTTTTTT
CASTSWRAGGQDGKLFF
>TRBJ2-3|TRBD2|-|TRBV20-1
TGCAGCACGCGACTAGCGGGAGGGAAATCCACAGATACGCAGTATTTT
CSTRLAGGKSTDTQYF
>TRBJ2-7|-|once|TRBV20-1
TGCAGTGCAGGCGGGCGGTGGAGCTCCTACGAGCAGTACTTC
CSAGGRWSSYEQYF
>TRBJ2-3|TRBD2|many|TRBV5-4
TGTGCCAGCAGCTTGGACAGCGGGGGGTCCGATACGCAGTATTTT
CASSLDSGGSDTQYF
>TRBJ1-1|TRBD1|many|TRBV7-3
TGTGCCAGCAGCTACCGGACAGGGGGGACTGAAGCTTTCTTT
CASSYRTGGTEAFF
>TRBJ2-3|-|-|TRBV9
TGTGCCAGCAGCGTTTCAACTACAGGGCCTAGCACAGATACGCAGTATTTT
CASSVSTTGPSTDTQYF
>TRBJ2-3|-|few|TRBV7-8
TGTGCCACGGGGTGGGGGACAGATACGCAGTATTTT
CATGWGTDTQYF
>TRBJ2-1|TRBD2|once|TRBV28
TGTGCCAGCAGCTCTCTGACATTAGCGGGAGGTAAGGACAATGAGCAGTTCTTC
CASSSLTLAGGKDNEQFF
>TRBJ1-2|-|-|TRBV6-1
TGTGCCAGCAGTCCGAAATACGGAATGATGGATGGCTACACCTTC
CASSPKYGMMDGYTF
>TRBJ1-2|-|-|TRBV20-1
TGCAATACCCTACGAGGAGGCCCACCAACAAGCTACACCTTC
CNTLRGGPPTSYTF
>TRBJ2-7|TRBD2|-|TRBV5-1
TGCGCCAGCAGCGCAGGACTAGCGGGACCCCCCTACGAGCAGTACTTC
CASSAGLAGPPYEQYF
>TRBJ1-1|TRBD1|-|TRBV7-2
TGTGCCAGCAGCCCTAACCGGGACAGTGTCATGAACACTGAAGCTTTCTTT
CASSPNRDSVMNTEAFF
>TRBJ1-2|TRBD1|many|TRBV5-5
TGTGCCAGCAGCAGGGACAGGGGGTACACCTTC
CASSRDRGYTF
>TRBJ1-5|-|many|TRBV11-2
TGTGCCAGCAGCGCCCGTGTTGATCAGCCCCAGCATTTT
CASSARVDQPQHF
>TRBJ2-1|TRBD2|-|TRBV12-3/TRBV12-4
TGTGCCAGCAGACTTTCAGGACTAGCGGGGGGGACTGAGCAGTTCTTC
CASRLSGLAGGTEQFF
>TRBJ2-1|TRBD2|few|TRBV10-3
TGTGCCATCAGTCGAGCGGGGGGCCCGGAAAATGAGCAGTTCTTC
CAISRAGGPENEQFF
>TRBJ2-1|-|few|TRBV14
TGTGCCAGCAGCCGCCGCCATGAGCAGTTCTTC
CASSRRHEQFF
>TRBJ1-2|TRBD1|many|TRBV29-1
TGCAGCGTTCCACAGGGGGCTTATGGCTACACCTTC
CSVPQGAYGYTF
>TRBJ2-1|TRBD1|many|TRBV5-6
TGTGCCAGCAGCCCCACAGGGGTCAATGAGCAGTTCTTC
CASSPTGVNEQFF
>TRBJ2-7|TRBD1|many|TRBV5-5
TGTGCCAGCAGCCAGGACAGGGGTCGGAACGAGCAGTACTTC
CASSQDRGRNEQYF
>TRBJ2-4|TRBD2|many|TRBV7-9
TGTGCCAGCACCATCGCGGGAGGTCCCAAAAACATTCAGTACTTC
CASTIAGGPKNIQYF
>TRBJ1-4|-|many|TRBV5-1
TGCGCCAGCAGCTTCGGCCAGGGAGGCGAAAAACTGTTTTTT
CASSFGQGGEKLFF
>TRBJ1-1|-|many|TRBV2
TGTGCCAGCAGTGGTCGCGGAGGGGTGAGCACTGAAGCTTTCTTT
CASSGRGGVSTEAFF
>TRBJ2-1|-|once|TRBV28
TGTGCCAGCAGCACGGCTAGCGCCTCCAACAATGAGCAGTTCTTC
CASSTASASNNEQFF
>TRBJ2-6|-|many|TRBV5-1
TGCGCCAGCAGCTTTAGCGTCAAGGGGCCGGGGACTGGGGCCAACGTCCTGACTTTC
CASSFSVKGPGTGANVLTF
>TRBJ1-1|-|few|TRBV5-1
TGCGCCAGCAGCTCGCAGGTGAGGAACACTGAAGCTTTCTTT
CASSSQVRNTEAFF
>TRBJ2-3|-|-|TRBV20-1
TGCAGTGCCTACCATGCAGATACGCAGTATTTT
CSAYHADTQYF
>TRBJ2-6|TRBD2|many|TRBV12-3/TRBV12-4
TGTGCCAGCAGAAACCTCCTAGCGGCTGGGGCCAACGTCCTGACTTTC
CASRNLLAAGANVLTF
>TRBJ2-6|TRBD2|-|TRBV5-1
TGCGCCAGCAGCTTGAGGGGGGCGCAGGACGGGGGGGCCTCTGGGGCCAACGTCCTGACTTTC
CASSLRGAQDGGASGANVLTF